This paragraph reports one TCR beta chain. It has no known antigen specificity. Base qualities are not provided; no much larger clone lies one nucleotide away. In the same sample, other DNA sequences code for this CDR3. This sample stems from a study of blood T cell repertoires in COVID-19 (TCRdb year 2020). Some background on the complete study: The collaborator samples originated in the United States, Italy and Spain and spanned the acute and convalescent phases of COVID-19. The prospective study material was composed of cDNA or gDNA derived from T cells, B-cell-depleted T cells, or PBMCs. Subjects who had been exposed to COVID-19, were actively infected with it, or had recovered from it provided the deeply sampled blood TCRbeta repertoires that made up the dataset. The repertoires were released in a freely available public database intended as a resource for research on the immune response to SARS-CoV-2. Samples came from the ongoing ImmuneRACE study (first 160 participants) plus 1,254 subjects from 6 global collaborators. A de-identified subject ID, COVID-19 status, age in years and sex were almost always included in the sample metadata. Where HLA class I and class II types were available, the types were taken from metadata supplied by the sample provider, not from assay-based typing. Study-level results and caveats: How much clinical and demographic metadata was included differed by source and by participant, and the metadata was provided uncurated.

TCRbeta CDR3 regions were amplified from genomic DNA by means of the immunoSEQ Assay, a bias-controlled multiplex PCR. Per the source publication's procedure: Within the assay, amplification of reference gene primers was used to estimate how many nucleated cells each sample contained. To quantify the absolute abundance of each unique TCRbeta CDR3 rearrangement, sequence reads were collapsed and filtered. For each sample, productive Simpson clonality was calculated by taking the square root of Simpson's diversity index across productive rearrangements. The source is immuneACCESS, and TCRdb retained only in-frame sequences with V and J called. Part of the clones is not carried over; for the studies checked, unresolved V genes explain less than half of this, and the remainder is unexplained. Clone size and V and J calls were adopted from that table, with D and trimming inferred from the DNA. This sample is represented by a few hundred thousand clones; 89% of them were singletons. Roughly 0.96% of the sample rests with the top ten.

Relative to germline, V is missing 0 bases and J is missing 1 base, with 4 bases of the junction outside any gene match. The germline V gene gives CDR1 as LGHNA and CDR2 as YNFKEQ. The CDR3, from cysteine to phenylalanine, totals 16 residues. The kept DNA is CDR3 alone, 48 bases in frame from the first base. Another Seattle source contributed samples from volunteer blood donors who had recovered from COVID-19. Whole blood was collected in K2EDTA tubes by collaborating institutions according to the institutions' own protocols. For TCRbeta analysis, collaborators shipped samples as frozen whole blood, isolated PBMCs, or DNA extracted from either of those sample types.

Sequencing was performed on peripheral blood. The chain joins TRBV4-2 to TRBJ2-3; a stretch of 7 junction bases matches TRBD2. The receptor's source is a middle-aged woman who had recovered from COVID-19. Read as DNA, the sequence is TGTGCCAGCAGCCAAGACCCCAGCGGGGGCACAGATACGCAGTATTTT. Its translation is CASSQDPSGGTDTQYF.